Listed below are T cell receptor beta chains from one sample, sequenced in a study of regulatory T cells in long-lasting Graves disease. Via MiXCR, TCRdb re-called the multiplex PCR reads, giving one row per CDR3 protein. The sample lists roughly 560,000 distinct CDR3 sequences; more than 10% were seen once. These data are also associated with another study on T cells in Graves' hyperthyroidism and ophthalmopathy.

The material sequenced was peripheral blood mononuclear cells (PBMCs), taken at new diagnosis, from a patient treated with antithyroid drugs. Receptor source: a woman aged 25-40 years with Graves disease. The CDR3 runs from the conserved cysteine through the conserved F or W. Each record gives: D gene, J gene, clone size, V gene, CDR3 DNA, CDR3 protein. A D gene is named only where the DNA matches it firmly. Not all rows give a size; the values are once, few, many and, for expanded clones, a class.

D gene: -; J gene: TRBJ1-2; clone size: few; V gene: TRBV10-2; CDR3 DNA: TGCGCCAGCAGCGGAAATCTATTAGGGCAGGCCGGGGAGAACTTCTATGGCTACACCTTC; CDR3 protein: CASSGNLLGQAGENFYGYTF
D gene: -; J gene: TRBJ2-7; clone size: -; V gene: TRBV6-2/TRBV6-3; CDR3 DNA: TGTGCCAGCAACCCCGGAACGGAAAAAACCTACGAGCAGTACTTC; CDR3 protein: CASNPGTEKTYEQYF
D gene: -; J gene: TRBJ2-1; clone size: many; V gene: TRBV27; CDR3 DNA: TGTGCCAGCAGTTTAGACGGCTACAATGAGCAGTTCTTC; CDR3 protein: CASSLDGYNEQFF
D gene: -; J gene: TRBJ1-1; clone size: many; V gene: TRBV6-2/TRBV6-3; CDR3 DNA: TGTGCCAGCACCGACGGTTCCGTTATGAACACTGAAGCTTTCTTT; CDR3 protein: CASTDGSVMNTEAFF
D gene: -; J gene: TRBJ2-6; clone size: many; V gene: TRBV12-3/TRBV12-4; CDR3 DNA: TGTGCCAGCAGCGGATCTTACTCTGGGGCCAACGTCCTGACTTTC; CDR3 protein: CASSGSYSGANVLTF
D gene: -; J gene: TRBJ2-5; clone size: many; V gene: TRBV4-1; CDR3 DNA: TGCGCCAGCAGCTTACCGGGACACCTACAAGAGACCCAGTACTTC; CDR3 protein: CASSLPGHLQETQYF
D gene: -; J gene: TRBJ2-7; clone size: many; V gene: TRBV27; CDR3 DNA: TGTGCCAGCAGTTTCCCCTACGAGCAGTACTTC; CDR3 protein: CASSFPYEQYF
D gene: -; J gene: TRBJ1-1; clone size: -; V gene: TRBV6-2/TRBV6-3; CDR3 DNA: TGTGCCAGCAGTTACTCGCTCCGGAGACCAAACACTGAAGCTTTCTTT; CDR3 protein: CASSYSLRRPNTEAFF
D gene: TRBD1; J gene: TRBJ1-2; clone size: -; V gene: TRBV10-3; CDR3 DNA: TGTGCCATCAGTACAGGGGCTGCTAACTATGGCTACACCTTC; CDR3 protein: CAISTGAANYGYTF
D gene: -; J gene: TRBJ2-7; clone size: many; V gene: TRBV12-5; CDR3 DNA: TGTGCTAGTGCCCAAATGGGGCCGAACTACGAGCAGTACTTC; CDR3 protein: CASAQMGPNYEQYF
D gene: -; J gene: TRBJ1-1; clone size: many; V gene: TRBV7-9; CDR3 DNA: TGTGCCAGCAGCTTAGATTCCGACACTGAAGCTTTCTTT; CDR3 protein: CASSLDSDTEAFF
D gene: -; J gene: TRBJ2-2; clone size: -; V gene: TRBV5-6; CDR3 DNA: TGTGCCAGCAGCTTGGTAGTTGCGTCCACCGGGGAGCTGTTTTTT; CDR3 protein: CASSLVVASTGELFF
D gene: -; J gene: TRBJ1-1; clone size: -; V gene: TRBV5-5; CDR3 DNA: TGTGCCAGCAGCTTGATCCAGGGGAACACTGAAGCTTTCTTT; CDR3 protein: CASSLIQGNTEAFF
D gene: -; J gene: TRBJ2-3; clone size: few; V gene: TRBV5-6; CDR3 DNA: TGTGCCAGCAGCTTGAGCAACTGGATCACAGATACGCAGTATTTT; CDR3 protein: CASSLSNWITDTQYF
D gene: -; J gene: TRBJ1-1; clone size: few; V gene: TRBV6-1; CDR3 DNA: TGTGCCAGCAGACTCACAGGGATCGCTGAAGCTTTCTTT; CDR3 protein: CASRLTGIAEAFF
D gene: -; J gene: TRBJ1-2; clone size: many; V gene: TRBV24-1; CDR3 DNA: TGTGCCACCAGTGGCTACTCTGGAGCTAACTATGGCTACACCTTC; CDR3 protein: CATSGYSGANYGYTF
D gene: -; J gene: TRBJ2-5; clone size: -; V gene: TRBV3-1; CDR3 DNA: TGTGCCAGCAGCCAAACGGCGGGATTGGATGAGACCCAGTACTTC; CDR3 protein: CASSQTAGLDETQYF
D gene: TRBD1; J gene: TRBJ2-1; clone size: -; V gene: TRBV2; CDR3 DNA: TGTGCCAGCAGTGGGACAGGGCTTCATGAGCAGTTCTTC; CDR3 protein: CASSGTGLHEQFF
D gene: -; J gene: TRBJ2-3; clone size: -; V gene: TRBV5-1; CDR3 DNA: TGCGCCAGCAGCTCCCAACCCGCGTCCCCCACGCAGTATTTT; CDR3 protein: CASSSQPASPTQYF
D gene: -; J gene: TRBJ1-5; clone size: few; V gene: TRBV20-1; CDR3 DNA: TGCAGTGCTAGAGTTGCGGGGGGCCCAGGGCCCCAGCATTTT; CDR3 protein: CSARVAGGPGPQHF
D gene: TRBD2; J gene: TRBJ2-3; clone size: many; V gene: TRBV2; CDR3 DNA: TGTGCCAGCAGTGTATATGCGGGAGTCAGGACAGATACGCAGTATTTT; CDR3 protein: CASSVYAGVRTDTQYF
D gene: TRBD2; J gene: TRBJ2-5; clone size: many; V gene: TRBV6-5; CDR3 DNA: TGTGCCAGCAGTAACTTAGGGCTAGCGGACCCTAAAGAGACCCAGTACTTC; CDR3 protein: CASSNLGLADPKETQYF
D gene: -; J gene: TRBJ1-3; clone size: many; V gene: TRBV30; CDR3 DNA: TGTGCCTGGAGTCCTTCCAGCACCATATATTTT; CDR3 protein: CAWSPSSTIYF
D gene: -; J gene: TRBJ1-2; clone size: -; V gene: TRBV7-2; CDR3 DNA: TGTGCCAGCAGCTTAGGGGGAGGGGGTACCCCTGGCTACACCTTC; CDR3 protein: CASSLGGGGTPGYTF
D gene: TRBD1; J gene: TRBJ2-7; clone size: many; V gene: TRBV6-1; CDR3 DNA: TGTGCCAGCAGGGCGACAGGGAACGAGCAGTACTTC; CDR3 protein: CASRATGNEQYF
D gene: -; J gene: TRBJ2-5; clone size: many; V gene: TRBV19; CDR3 DNA: TGTGCCACCCGCGCCCCTGGGTTCAGGAAGACCCAGTACTTC; CDR3 protein: CATRAPGFRKTQYF
D gene: TRBD1; J gene: TRBJ1-1; clone size: few; V gene: TRBV7-9; CDR3 DNA: TGTGCCAGCAGCCCCTTGACAGGGTGGGACACTGAAGCTTTCTTT; CDR3 protein: CASSPLTGWDTEAFF
D gene: -; J gene: TRBJ1-5; clone size: few; V gene: TRBV12-3/TRBV12-4; CDR3 DNA: TGTGCCAGCAGTTTTACAGAGGGAGGTCAGCCCCAGCATTTT; CDR3 protein: CASSFTEGGQPQHF
D gene: -; J gene: TRBJ1-2; clone size: -; V gene: TRBV28; CDR3 DNA: TGTGCCAGCAGTTTATATATGGGCCGCGGCTACACCTTC; CDR3 protein: CASSLYMGRGYTF
D gene: TRBD2; J gene: TRBJ2-7; clone size: -; V gene: TRBV20-1; CDR3 DNA: TGCAGTGCTAGAGATTCAGCGGGAGGGGGGGGCGAGCAGTACTTC; CDR3 protein: CSARDSAGGGGEQYF
D gene: TRBD2; J gene: TRBJ2-3; clone size: many; V gene: TRBV20-1; CDR3 DNA: TGCAGTGCACAACCTAGCGGACGGGGGGATACGCAGTATTTT; CDR3 protein: CSAQPSGRGDTQYF
D gene: -; J gene: TRBJ1-2; clone size: -; V gene: TRBV20-1; CDR3 DNA: TGCAGTGCTAGAGATGGAGGTAGCGGCTACACCTTC; CDR3 protein: CSARDGGSGYTF